One and the same sample provided the 9 T cell receptor beta chains below, sequenced in a study of blood T cell repertoires in COVID-19. TCRdb's copy holds only in-frame clones and misses some; the assay was immunoSEQ multiplex PCR. Of about 120,000 clones listed, 83% were seen once; the top ten hold 2% to 2.5%. Sequenced sample: peripheral blood. These receptors were taken from a man aged 30-40 years with acute or convalescent COVID-19.

J is TRBJ2-7 and V is TRBV15; TRBD2 is a possible D gene (6 bases). From germline, CDR1 is LNHNV and CDR2 YYDKDF (reference sequence). Trimming left V 2 bases short and J 3 bases short, with 14 bases between. The CDR3 sequence is 15 residues long. CDR3 region: CATSRSRDSVYEQYF. In nucleotides, the CDR3 is TGTGCCACCAGCAGAAGCCGGGACTCAGTCTACGAGCAGTACTTC.

The J gene is TRBJ2-3, the V gene TRBV5-1; TRBD2 aligns across 10 bases. Germline V gene sequence: CDR1 SGHRS, CDR2 YFSETQ. The CDR3 length is 18 residues. The trim removed 4 bases at V and 0 bases at J, leaving 11 bases unmatched. The CDR3 DNA reads as TGCGCCAGCAGCCTCGGGACTAGCGTGGGTTTTAGCACAGATACGCAGTATTTT. This gives the protein CASSLGTSVGFSTDTQYF.

The CDR3 DNA sequence: TGTGCCAGCACCCCTGGCCGCGGAGGCGGTGGTGAGCAGTTCTTC. It encodes CASTPGRGGGGEQFF. This sequence joins TRBV27 and TRBJ2-1, with D tentatively TRBD2 (5 bases). Germline CDR1 and CDR2: MNHEY and SMNVEV (reference sequence). This CDR3 contains 15 residues. V gave up 7 bases and J gave up 9 bases, with 22 bases separating them.

This chain uses TRBV9 with TRBJ2-6; no clear D. Germline-derived CDR1 and CDR2 are SGDLS and YYNGEE. The CDR3 spans 16 residues. Trimming took 0 bases from V and 4 from J, leaving 11 bases between them. The CDR3 spells CASSVAFGSGANVLTF. CDR3 in DNA: TGTGCCAGCAGCGTAGCTTTCGGGTCCGGGGCCAACGTCCTGACTTTC.

The chain carries TRBV2 and TRBJ2-2, with D maybe TRBD2 (5 bases). V was pared by 4 bases and J by 4 bases, with 13 bases between. Germline-derived CDR1 and CDR2 are SNHLY and FYNNEI. The CDR3 has 15 amino acids. The CDR3 sequence is CASSVGRSGTGELFF. CDR3 DNA: TGTGCCAGCAGTGTTGGGAGATCGGGCACCGGGGAGCTGTTTTTT. Combining the CDR3 with reference TRBV2 and TRBJ2-2 gives the whole variable domain EPEVTQTPSHQVTQMGQEVILRCVPISNHLYFYWYRQILGQKVEFLVSFYNNEISEKSEIFDDQFSVERPDGSNFTLKIRSTKLEDSAMYFCASSVGRSGTGELFFGEGSRLTVL.

The chain recombines TRBV4-3 with TRBJ1-2; D uncertain. In germline, CDR1 is LGHNA, CDR2 YSLEER. CDR3 length equals 16 residues. With 1 base removed from V and 1 base from J, the gap between germline ends came to 13 bases. The CDR3: CASSQGARPDNYGYTF. Written as DNA, the CDR3 is TGCGCCAGCAGCCAAGGGGCGAGACCTGATAACTATGGCTACACCTTC.

In this sample, this clone turned up a few times. The CDR3 DNA is TGTGCCAGCAGCTCTACTACTGAAGCTTTCTTT. Translated: CASSSTTEAFF. The chain uses TRBV7-9 and TRBJ1-1, with unresolved D. Trimming pared 4 bases from V and 5 bases from J, leaving 5 bases between. Germline V CDR1 and CDR2: SEHNR, FQNEAQ (reference sequence). The CDR3 totals 11 residues.

The chain uses TRBV7-2 and TRBJ2-4; maybe TRBD2 (6 bases). The V gene lost 4 bases and the J gene lost 6 bases, with 7 bases spanning the gap. Germline CDR1 is SGHTA and CDR2 is FQGNSA. The length of the CDR3 is 12 residues. The CDR3 reads CASSSGLNIQYF. CDR3 coding DNA: TGTGCCAGCAGCTCGGGACTAAACATTCAGTACTTC.

The rearrangement uses TRBV11-2 and TRBJ1-4, with a weak D call TRBD1 (6 bases). The CDR3 has 13 residues. Germline lookup yields CDR1 SGHAT and CDR2 FQNNGV. V lost 5 bases and J 7 bases, leaving 11 bases between the germline ends. The CDR3 DNA follows: TGTGCCAGCAGCCAAAGGACAGCTGAAAAACTGTTTTTT. It specifies CASSQRTAEKLFF.